This T cell receptor beta chain was recorded in a study of identifying expanded T cells in peripheral blood. This clone was observed once. Its antigen is not identified. TCRdb's copy holds only in-frame clones and misses some; the assay was immunoSEQ multiplex PCR. The data contain about 90,000 clones, over 75% of them singletons. CDR3 length: 14 amino acids. V lost 4 bases to trimming and J lost 8 bases, with 17 bases between them. CDR1 and CDR2 (germline): SEHNR, FQNEAQ (reference sequence). General study results and limits: Across healthy donors, higher total template counts meant significantly greater two-week count variance. Differentially abundant clones: roughly 1.3 between replicates, about 15 at about 13 days, over 18 at four.

V and J are TRBV7-9 and TRBJ1-2; D unresolved. The receptor was derived from a person between 18 and 69 years old in good health. What was sequenced was blood. The CDR3 loop reads CASSSLATLDGYTF. For the CDR3, the DNA is TGTGCCAGCAGCTCCCTCGCCACCTTGGACGGCTACACCTTC.